This TCR beta chain derives from a study of blood T cell repertoires in COVID-19. Study background: Italy, Spain and the United States were the sources of the convalescent and acute COVID-19 samples. Sources were T cells, B-cell-depleted T cells, or PBMCs; the material itself was cDNA or gDNA.

Per the authors' pipeline: Nucleated cell number was recorded as an estimate derived from reference gene primer amplification. The protocol was immunoSEQ multiplex PCR, while the TCRdb copy is restricted to in-frame clones and leaves out a portion. Clonal size and the V and J genes are those of that table, whereas D and trimming came from the DNA. The data contain 150,000 to 200,000 clones, around 82% of them seen just once; the ten biggest clones take up around 7%. Seattle cases were enrolled at active infection and followed longitudinally. This CDR3 spans 15 amino acids. Trimming cost V 4 bases and J 4 bases, with 16 bases left between them. The germline gives CDR1 MNHEY, CDR2 SMNVEV (reference sequence).

The sample comprised peripheral blood. This TCR came from a woman in her 40s with COVID-19, enrolled during active disease. The chain uses TRBV27 and TRBJ1-2; D perhaps matches TRBD1 (5 bases). The DNA of the CDR3 is TGTGCCAGCAGTTGGGACCCGGACGGGGGCTATGGCTACACCTTC. Translated: CASSWDPDGGYGYTF.